The sequence of this T cell receptor beta chain was determined in a study of blood T cell repertoires in COVID-19. Study in general: Samples of COVID-19 (acute and convalescent) were obtained from the United States, Italy and Spain. Sources were T cells, B-cell-depleted T cells, or PBMCs; the material itself was cDNA or gDNA.

The authors' processing: Researchers report that nucleated cell counts were estimated from reference gene primer amplification. The repertoire was sequenced with immunoSEQ multiplex PCR; TCRdb's copy has only in-frame clones and lacks some. V, J and clone size are those of that table, while D and trimming were read from the DNA. Of 140,000 to 150,000 clones listed, roughly 79% are singletons. The length of the CDR3 is 13 residues. The germline V and J ends were trimmed by 3 bases and 3 bases, with 9 bases remaining between them. The germline gives CDR1 SNHLY, CDR2 FYNNEI. The specimen was peripheral blood. This chain links TRBV2 with TRBJ2-7, with D perhaps TRBD2 (5 bases). The TCR comes from a woman aged 60-70 years with acute or convalescent COVID-19. CDR3 region: CASSEGSGYEQYF. CDR3 sequence (DNA): TGTGCCAGCAGTGAGGGCAGCGGCTACGAGCAGTACTTC.